These 11 T cell receptor beta chains were sequenced from one sample in a study of early T cells in non-severe SARS-CoV-2 infection. TCRdb analysed the 5' RACE reads with MiXCR anew, one entry per CDR3 protein. The sample has 60,000 to 75,000 distinct CDR3 sequences, roughly an eighth seen once. Here the sequenced sample was whole blood, taken at baseline. These receptors all stem from an adult who was a healthcare worker with PCR-confirmed SARS-CoV-2 infection or an uninfected control (not recorded which).

At least ten counts were recorded for this clonotype. The rearrangement links TRBV18 to TRBJ2-7; TRBD1 might be the D (6 bases). CDR3 size: 13 residues. CDR1 and CDR2 from the germline V gene are KGHSH and LQKENI. V dropped 6 bases and J dropped 3 bases, with 12 bases sitting between them. CDR3 nucleotides: TGTGCCAGCTCCCCCCAACAGGGCTACGAGCAGTACTTC. Its translation is CASSPQQGYEQYF.

This sequence joins TRBV5-4 and TRBJ2-7, with 10 nucleotides matching TRBD2. This CDR3 has 12 amino acids. The germline V gene encodes CDR1 SGHNT and CDR2 YYREEE (reference sequence). The V segment lost 8 bases and the J segment 6 bases; nucleotides outside the gene matches: 5. The DNA for the CDR3 is TGTGCCAGTAGCGGGGGGCCCCGCGAGCAGTACTTC. Amino acid sequence: CASSGGPREQYF.

The rearrangement uses TRBV7-2 and TRBJ2-1; 9 bases are a match to TRBD1. The CDR3 has 16 amino acids. The germline CDR1 and CDR2 sequences are SGHTA and FQGNSA. J gave up 1 base and V 1 base, and 2 bases lay outside the gene matches. CDR3 sequence reads: CASSLDGTGSYNEQFF. The CDR3 bases are TGTGCCAGCAGCTTAGATGGGACAGGGTCCTACAATGAGCAGTTCTTC.

The V call is TRBV7-9, the J call TRBJ2-7; D might be TRBD1 (6 bases). Germline-derived CDR1 and CDR2 are SEHNR and FQNEAQ (reference sequence). Trimming pared 2 bases from V and 6 bases from J, leaving 17 bases between. The CDR3 is made up of 15 amino acids. For the CDR3, the DNA is TGTGCCAGCAGCTTATGGGGGCCAGAATCGAGCGAGCAGTACTTC. Translated: CASSLWGPESSEQYF.

This chain links TRBV12-3 or TRBV12-4 with TRBJ1-1; D gene ambiguous. This CDR3 has 14 residues. V gave up 1 base and J gave up 0 bases, with 6 bases separating them. The CDR3 nucleotides are TGTGCCAGCAGTTTAGACTGGCTGAACACTGAAGCTTTCTTT. Translated: CASSLDWLNTEAFF.

This clonotype was detected ten times or more. The J gene is TRBJ2-5, the V gene TRBV27; TRBD1 might be the D (5 bases). Germline CDR1 MNHEY, CDR2 SMNVEV (reference sequence). The CDR3 has 15 residues. The V gene lost 5 bases and the J gene lost 0 bases, with 13 bases spanning the gap. The CDR3 DNA sequence: TGTGCCAGCAGTCCAGTGGACATTTACCAAGAGACCCAGTACTTC. Translating it yields CASSPVDIYQETQYF.

This chain links TRBV5-6 with TRBJ1-2; no definite D call. The CDR3 runs to 12 residues. Deletions cut 0 bases from V and 10 bases from J, with 10 bases between. Germline loops: CDR1 SGHDT, CDR2 YYEEEE. CDR3 nucleotide sequence: TGTGCCAGCAGCTTGGTGGCAGGACTCTACACCTTC. Protein: CASSLVAGLYTF.

Many counts were recorded for this clonotype. The chain employs TRBV7-2 and TRBJ2-3; D gene ambiguous. From germline, CDR1 is SGHTA and CDR2 FQGNSA. The CDR3 is made up of 14 amino acids. With 5 bases removed from V and 2 bases from J, the gap between germline ends came to 11 bases. DNA of the CDR3: TGTGCCAGCAGCCGATCCCCCGCCACAGATACGCAGTATTTT. Its translation is CASSRSPATDTQYF. Full variable domain (outside the CDR3, taken from reference TRBV7-2 and TRBJ2-3): GAGVSQSPSNKVTEKGKDVELRCDPISGHTALYWYRQSLGQGLEFLIYFQGNSAPDKSGLPSDRFSAERTGGSVSTLTIQRTQQEDSAVYLCASSRSPATDTQYFGPGTRLTVL.

Of note for this clonotype: Mismatch with germline at one junction end may stem from a read error. The gene calls are TRBV7-9 and TRBJ2-3; the match to TRBD2 covers 8 bases. CDR3 length: 13 residues. Germline CDR1 is SEHNR and CDR2 is FQNEAQ (reference sequence). The CDR3 loop is CASSLSERESLPF. CDR3 nucleotide sequence: TGTGCCAGCAGCTTATCCGAGCGGGAGAGCCTCCCGTTT.

J is TRBJ2-5 and V is TRBV20-1; 7 bases are shared with TRBD2. The junction had 6 bases not matched to a gene; V was cut back by 5 bases and J by 0 bases. CDR3 length equals 14 residues. Germline lookup yields CDR1 DFQATT and CDR2 SNEGSKA (reference sequence). CDR3 in DNA: TGCAGTGCTCCCCAGGGAGGGTACCAAGAGACCCAGTACTTC. It is translated as CSAPQGGYQETQYF.

The gene calls are TRBV5-1 and TRBJ1-1; 8 nucleotides match TRBD1. V was pared by 4 bases and J by 6 bases, with 11 bases of the junction left unmatched. Germline CDR1 and CDR2: SGHRS and YFSETQ. The CDR3 is made up of 15 amino acids. CDR3 DNA: TGCGCCAGCAGCGGAACGGACAGGGCGGGAGCTGAAGCTTTCTTT. It specifies CASSGTDRAGAEAFF.